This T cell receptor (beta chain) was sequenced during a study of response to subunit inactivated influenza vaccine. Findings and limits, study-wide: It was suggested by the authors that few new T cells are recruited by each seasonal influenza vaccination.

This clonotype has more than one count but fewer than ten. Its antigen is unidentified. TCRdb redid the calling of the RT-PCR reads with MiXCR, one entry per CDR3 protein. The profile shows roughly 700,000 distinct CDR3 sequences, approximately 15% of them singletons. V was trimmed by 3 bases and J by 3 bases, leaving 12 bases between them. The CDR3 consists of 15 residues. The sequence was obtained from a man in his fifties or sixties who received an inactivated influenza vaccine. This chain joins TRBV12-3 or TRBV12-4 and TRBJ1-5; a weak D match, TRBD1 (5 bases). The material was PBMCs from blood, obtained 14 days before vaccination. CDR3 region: CASSLVGAHNQPQHF. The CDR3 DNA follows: TGTGCCAGCAGTTTGGTAGGGGCCCACAATCAGCCCCAGCATTTT.